These T cell receptor beta chains were read from a single sample in a study of T-cell memory formation after mild COVID-19. TCRdb redid the calling of the 5' RACE reads with MiXCR, one entry per CDR3 protein. The sample lists about 180,000 distinct CDR3 sequences, 16% occurring once. Sequencing input: PBMCs or a T cell subset sorted from them (not recorded which). The origin of the receptors is an adult woman who had mild COVID-19 (a few samples of this study predate the infection). Cell type and time point are not known. Each CDR3 is given with its conserved first and last residue. The D gene is left open where the match is weak. The listing skips clone size in some rows; elsewhere it reads once, few, many or a size class.

V gene	D gene	clone size	J gene	CDR3 DNA	CDR3 protein
TRBV24-1	.	many	TRBJ2-3	TGTGCCACCGCCAACACAGATACGCAGTATTTT	CATANTDTQYF
TRBV9	.	.	TRBJ1-1	TGTGCCAGCAGCGTATCAGTTTTCACTGAAGCTTTCTTT	CASSVSVFTEAFF
TRBV5-1	.	few	TRBJ1-1	TGCGCCAGCAGCTTGTTGGGGAACACTGAAGCTTTCTTT	CASSLLGNTEAFF
TRBV5-1	TRBD2	many	TRBJ2-1	TGCGCCAGCAGCCCGAGGAGGACTGGACTAGCGGGATACAATGAGCAGTTCTTC	CASSPRRTGLAGYNEQFF
TRBV12-3/TRBV12-4	.	.	TRBJ1-2	TGTGCCAGCAGTTTACTGTTCGTCAGGGGCAGGGGTTACTATGGCTACACCTTC	CASSLLFVRGRGYYGYTF
TRBV3-1	TRBD1	.	TRBJ1-1	TGTGCCAGCAGCCGTCGGGACAGGGGGCTGGGGAAAGCTTTCTTT	CASSRRDRGLGKAFF
TRBV6-5	.	.	TRBJ2-7	TGTGCCAGCAAAGCGGGTGGGGACGAGCAGTACTTC	CASKAGGDEQYF
TRBV4-1	.	few	TRBJ2-1	TGCGCCAGCAGCCAAGATCTGTATGAGCAGTTCTTC	CASSQDLYEQFF
TRBV7-2	TRBD2	.	TRBJ2-7	TGTGCCAGCAGCTTATCTGGATTAGCGGGAGTCCGTTCCTACGAGCAGTACTTC	CASSLSGLAGVRSYEQYF
TRBV5-6	.	.	TRBJ1-5	TGTGCCAGCAGCTTCTCCGGAGGGCCCCAGCATTTT	CASSFSGGPQHF
TRBV9	TRBD1	.	TRBJ2-6	TGTGCCAGCAGCGGGTTCCTTCCGGGACAGCTGTCCTCTGGGGCCAACGTCCTGACTTTC	CASSGFLPGQLSSGANVLTF
TRBV7-9	TRBD2	.	TRBJ2-2	TGTGCCAGCATCGATAGTTTTTTGGCTAGCGGGATCACCGGGGAGCTGTTTTTT	CASIDSFLASGITGELFF
TRBV7-9	TRBD1	.	TRBJ2-7	TGTGCCAGCAGCCGAACAGGGGCCCACTCCTACGAGCAGTACTTC	CASSRTGAHSYEQYF
TRBV7-9	.	few	TRBJ2-4	TGTGCCAGCAGCTTAGGGGATTCGGGCAAAAACATTCAGTACTTC	CASSLGDSGKNIQYF
TRBV25-1	.	.	TRBJ2-5	TGTGCCAGCAGCCGCACACCCGTAGAGACCCAGTACTTC	CASSRTPVETQYF
TRBV21-1	.	.	TRBJ2-3	TGTGCCAGCAGCAAAGGGGGCAGCACAGATACGCAGTATTTT	CASSKGGSTDTQYF
TRBV30	TRBD1	few	TRBJ2-7	TGTGCCTGGAAGGGACAGGGGATCTCCGAGCAGTACTTC	CAWKGQGISEQYF
TRBV24-1	.	few	TRBJ2-7	TGTGCCACCAGTGAATCCGGGACAACTACTGTCTACGAGCAGTACTTC	CATSESGTTTVYEQYF
TRBV12-3/TRBV12-4	TRBD2	.	TRBJ2-5	TGTGCCAGCAGATTTGGACTAGCGGGACAAGAGTACTTC	CASRFGLAGQEYF
TRBV4-2	.	many	TRBJ2-7	TGTGCCAGCACCCGGGGGACTGCGAGCTCCTACGAGCAGTACTTC	CASTRGTASSYEQYF
TRBV4-1	TRBD2	.	TRBJ2-7	TGCGCCAGCAGCCAACCCGGGACTAGCGGGGGAACGTACTTC	CASSQPGTSGGTYF
TRBV7-9	.	few	TRBJ1-1	TGTGCCAGCAGCTTAGACAGTCTCGGGAACACTGAAGCTTTCTTT	CASSLDSLGNTEAFF
TRBV20-1	TRBD1	.	TRBJ1-1	TGCAGTGCTAGGGAGACAGGGGTGAACACTGAAGCTTTCTTT	CSARETGVNTEAFF
TRBV5-8	TRBD1	few	TRBJ1-2	TGTGCCAGCAGCCAAACAGGGGCGAGTGGCTACACCTTC	CASSQTGASGYTF
TRBV14	.	few	TRBJ1-1	TGTGCCAGCAGCCCCAGGGTTGCTGAAGCTTTCTTT	CASSPRVAEAFF
TRBV20-1	.	few	TRBJ1-1	TGCAGTGTCGAGGGGGACACTGAAGCTTTCTTT	CSVEGDTEAFF